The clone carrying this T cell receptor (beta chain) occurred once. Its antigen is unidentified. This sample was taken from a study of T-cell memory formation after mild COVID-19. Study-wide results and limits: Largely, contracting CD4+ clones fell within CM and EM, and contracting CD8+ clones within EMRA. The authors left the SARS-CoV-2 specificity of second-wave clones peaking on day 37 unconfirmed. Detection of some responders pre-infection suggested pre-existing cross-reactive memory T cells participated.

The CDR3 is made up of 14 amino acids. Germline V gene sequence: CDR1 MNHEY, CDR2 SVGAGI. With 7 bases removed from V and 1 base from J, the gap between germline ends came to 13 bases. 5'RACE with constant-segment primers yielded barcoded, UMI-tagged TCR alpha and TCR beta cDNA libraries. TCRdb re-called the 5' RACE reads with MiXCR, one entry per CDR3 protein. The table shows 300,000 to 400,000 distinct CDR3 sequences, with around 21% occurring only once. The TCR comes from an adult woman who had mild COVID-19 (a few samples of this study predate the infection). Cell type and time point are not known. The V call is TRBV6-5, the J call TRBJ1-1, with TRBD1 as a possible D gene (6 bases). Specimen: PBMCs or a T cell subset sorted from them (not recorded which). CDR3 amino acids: CASMDSKRNTEAFF. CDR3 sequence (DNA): TGTGCCAGCATGGACAGCAAAAGGAACACTGAAGCTTTCTTT.